These T cell receptor beta chains were read from a single sample in a study of T cell responses to AZD1222 COVID-19 vaccine. Clones were sequenced by immunoSEQ multiplex PCR, and TCRdb holds only the in-frame ones, with some missing. The table has about 200,000 clones, 85% to 95% seen once. This material consisted of peripheral blood, taken 28 days after the second AZD1222 dose. The receptors stem from an adult who received the AZD1222 COVID-19 vaccine. Each CDR3 is given with its conserved first and last residue. Fields, in order: clone size, D gene, V gene, J gene, CDR3 DNA, CDR3 protein. D genes are given only for firm matches. Not all rows give a size; the values are once, few, many and, for expanded clones, a class.

size: .
D: TRBD1
V: TRBV18
J: TRBJ2-1
DNA: TGTGCCAGCTCACCAGGACAGGGGCAGTACAATGAGCAGTTCTTC
CDR3: CASSPGQGQYNEQFF

size: .
D: TRBD1
V: TRBV7-9
J: TRBJ2-3
DNA: TGTGCCAGCAGCTTAGTGGACAGGGATACAGATACGCAGTATTTT
CDR3: CASSLVDRDTDTQYF

size: .
D: TRBD1
V: TRBV23-1
J: TRBJ2-2
DNA: TGCGCCAGCAGCTGGACAGGGTCCCTTGATTCGGCCGGGGAGCTGTTTTTT
CDR3: CASSWTGSLDSAGELFF

size: once
D: .
V: TRBV7-3
J: TRBJ1-2
DNA: TGTGCCAGCAGTTCCTCTTCGACGGATATCAGGGCGCGGAGTGGCTACACCTTC
CDR3: CASSSSSTDIRARSGYTF

size: .
D: .
V: TRBV20-1
J: TRBJ1-1
DNA: TGCAGTGCTCTGAAAGGACTTGAAGCTTTCTTT
CDR3: CSALKGLEAFF

size: .
D: .
V: TRBV12-5
J: TRBJ2-7
DNA: TGTGCTAGTGGTTTGGCATACGAGCAGTACTTC
CDR3: CASGLAYEQYF

size: .
D: .
V: TRBV3-1/TRBV3-2
J: TRBJ2-1
DNA: TGTGCCAGCAGCCAAGACAGGGGGGGCCCCTACAATGAGCAGTTCTTC
CDR3: CASSQDRGGPYNEQFF

size: .
D: .
V: TRBV7-9
J: TRBJ1-2
DNA: TGTGCCAGCAGCTTAGGCCGGGAAGATCTCTATGGCTACACCTTC
CDR3: CASSLGREDLYGYTF

size: .
D: .
V: TRBV7-2
J: TRBJ1-3
DNA: TGTGCCAGCAGCTTGACCGGGTCGTTCGGTGGAAACACCATATATTTT
CDR3: CASSLTGSFGGNTIYF

size: .
D: .
V: TRBV7-2
J: TRBJ1-1
DNA: TGTGCCAGCAGCTTAGTGACAGCCCAGGAGGCTGAAGCTTTCTTT
CDR3: CASSLVTAQEAEAFF

size: .
D: TRBD1
V: TRBV30
J: TRBJ1-2
DNA: TGTGCCTGGAGTGTACTGACAGGGCAAAATGGCTACACCTTC
CDR3: CAWSVLTGQNGYTF

size: .
D: TRBD1
V: TRBV5-1
J: TRBJ1-1
DNA: TGCGCCAGCAGTCCGGGACAGGGAGGGGGGTACACTGAAGCTTTCTTT
CDR3: CASSPGQGGGYTEAFF

size: .
D: .
V: TRBV19
J: TRBJ1-1
DNA: TGTGCCAGTAGTCTGGGGGGGGTGAACACTGAAGCTTTCTTT
CDR3: CASSLGGVNTEAFF

size: once
D: .
V: TRBV7-8
J: TRBJ1-1
DNA: TGTGCCAGCAGCTTAGGTGTAATGGGCTACACTGAAGCTTTCTTT
CDR3: CASSLGVMGYTEAFF

size: .
D: .
V: TRBV2
J: TRBJ1-4
DNA: TGTGCCAGCAGTGCGACAGGCCACCCGCCTGAAAAACTGTTTTTT
CDR3: CASSATGHPPEKLFF

size: .
D: TRBD2
V: TRBV2
J: TRBJ2-5
DNA: TGTGCCAGCAGTGAAGGACTAGCGGGGGCCCAAGAGACCCAGTACTTC
CDR3: CASSEGLAGAQETQYF

size: .
D: TRBD2
V: TRBV7-2
J: TRBJ2-1
DNA: TGTGCCAGCAGCTTAGTCCTAGCGGGGGGCAATGAGCAGTTCTTC
CDR3: CASSLVLAGGNEQFF

size: .
D: .
V: TRBV29-1
J: TRBJ1-1
DNA: TGCAGCGTTGTAAGGTCCCCAGGGATGAACACTGAAGCTTTCTTT
CDR3: CSVVRSPGMNTEAFF

size: .
D: TRBD1
V: TRBV27
J: TRBJ1-4
DNA: TGTGCCAGCAGTTTATCCTACAGGGGGCGGGAGATTGAAAAACTGTTTTTT
CDR3: CASSLSYRGREIEKLFF

size: .
D: .
V: TRBV28
J: TRBJ1-1
DNA: TGTGCCAGCATTTCGAACACTGAAGCTTTCTTT
CDR3: CASISNTEAFF

size: .
D: TRBD2
V: TRBV5-1
J: TRBJ2-6
DNA: TGCGCCAGCAGCTTCGGTAGCGGGAACTCTGGGGCCAACGTCCTGACTTTC
CDR3: CASSFGSGNSGANVLTF

size: .
D: TRBD1
V: TRBV5-1
J: TRBJ2-5
DNA: TGCGCCAGCAGCGGGGGGACAGGGATAGTGGCCCAAGAGACCCAGTACTTC
CDR3: CASSGGTGIVAQETQYF

size: once
D: TRBD1
V: TRBV2
J: TRBJ2-2
DNA: TGTGCCAGCAGTGAAATACAGGGGGCAGCCGGGGAGCTGTTTTTT
CDR3: CASSEIQGAAGELFF

size: .
D: TRBD2
V: TRBV5-6
J: TRBJ2-5
DNA: TGTGCCAGCAGCTTGAGGAGCGGGGGCAATCGAGAGACCCAGTACTTC
CDR3: CASSLRSGGNRETQYF

size: once
D: .
V: TRBV9
J: TRBJ2-7
DNA: TGTGCCAGCAGCGTAGGTTCGCAGGTGGGGCCCTACGAGCAGTACTTC
CDR3: CASSVGSQVGPYEQYF

size: once
D: TRBD1
V: TRBV7-3
J: TRBJ2-3
DNA: TGTGCCAGCAGCCCTGGACAGGGGAAATTCGGGGATACGCAGTATTTT
CDR3: CASSPGQGKFGDTQYF

size: .
D: TRBD1
V: TRBV7-2
J: TRBJ1-2
DNA: TGTGCCAGCAGCTGGAGGGACAGTAGGGGCTACACCTTC
CDR3: CASSWRDSRGYTF

size: .
D: .
V: TRBV12-3/TRBV12-4
J: TRBJ1-5
DNA: TGTGCCAGCAGTGACAGTGAAAATCAGCCCCAGCATTTT
CDR3: CASSDSENQPQHF

size: .
D: .
V: TRBV6-5
J: TRBJ2-2
DNA: TGTGCCAGCAGGCCGGGGACGAACACCGGGGAGCTGTTTTTT
CDR3: CASRPGTNTGELFF

size: .
D: .
V: TRBV7-9
J: TRBJ2-5
DNA: TGTGCCAGCAGCCGCGACTTGTACCAAGAGACCCAGTACTTC
CDR3: CASSRDLYQETQYF

size: .
D: .
V: TRBV5-5
J: TRBJ2-7
DNA: TGTGCCAGCAGCTTGGATTGGGGGGTTCACGAGCAGTACTTC
CDR3: CASSLDWGVHEQYF

size: .
D: .
V: TRBV5-6
J: TRBJ1-1
DNA: TGTGCCAGCAGCGAGACGAGGTACACTGAAGCTTTCTTT
CDR3: CASSETRYTEAFF

size: few
D: TRBD1
V: TRBV25-1
J: TRBJ2-1
DNA: TGTGCCAGCAGAAGGCAAAGAGTAGGGGGCGAGGGTGAGCAGTTCTTC
CDR3: CASRRQRVGGEGEQFF

size: .
D: TRBD2
V: TRBV30
J: TRBJ2-1
DNA: TGTGCCTGGAGCGCGGGCTCTAGCGGGTACAATGAGCAGTTCTTC
CDR3: CAWSAGSSGYNEQFF

size: .
D: .
V: TRBV12-3/TRBV12-4
J: TRBJ1-5
DNA: TGTGCCAGCAGTGACTCCTTGGGGCCCCAGCATTTT
CDR3: CASSDSLGPQHF

size: .
D: .
V: TRBV28
J: TRBJ1-5
DNA: TGTGCCGATGATCAGCCCCAGCATTTT
CDR3: CADDQPQHF

size: .
D: .
V: TRBV6-1
J: TRBJ2-7
DNA: TGTGCCAGCAGTGAAGCTCGGCGCTACGAGCAGTACTTC
CDR3: CASSEARRYEQYF

size: .
D: TRBD1
V: TRBV18
J: TRBJ2-5
DNA: TGTGCCAGCACCGGACAGGGGATGCAGGAGACCCAGTACTTC
CDR3: CASTGQGMQETQYF

size: .
D: .
V: TRBV3-1/TRBV3-2
J: TRBJ1-6
DNA: TGTGCCAGCACCCTATGGGGATCACCCCTCCACTTT
CDR3: CASTLWGSPLHF